The 3 T cell receptor beta chains below were found in one sample sequenced in a study of neurological immune-mediated disorders. The time point here: longitudinal time-point 1 (baseline). From the 5' RACE reads, TCRdb called clonotypes with MiXCR, one entry per CDR3 protein. The sample holds around 71,000 distinct CDR3 sequences; roughly an eighth are singletons and the top ten take around 4.3%. Sequenced: PBMCs. The receptors derive from a female donor with HTLV-1-associated myelopathy (HAM/TSP).

This clonotype has a single count. Just one base apart from a much larger clone, this may be a read error. The chain is built from TRBV12-3 or TRBV12-4 and TRBJ2-3; D is possibly TRBD1 (6 bases). The CDR3 has 15 residues. Trimming took off 5 bases at V and 5 bases at J, with 17 bases between the two ends. Here the CDR3 reads CASSTQRGSKDTQYF. DNA for the CDR3: TGTGCCAGCAGTACCCAGAGGGGGTCTAAAGATACGCAGTATTTT.

This clonotype was observed many times. The rearrangement uses TRBV4-1 and TRBJ2-7, with 11 bases that match TRBD2. The CDR3 totals 18 residues. CDR1 and CDR2 from the germline V gene are MGHRA and YSYEKL. V shed 1 base and J 0 bases; nucleotides not matched to a gene: 8. CDR3 DNA: TGCGCCAGCAGCCAAGTTCAAAGTAGCGGGGGGGCCTCCTACGAGCAGTACTTC. Protein: CASSQVQSSGGASYEQYF.

The chain combines TRBV6-6 with TRBJ1-4, with a possible D match to TRBD1 (5 bases). Germline V gives CDR1 MNHNY, CDR2 SVGAGI (reference sequence). Trimming removed 10 bases at V and 6 bases at J, with 21 bases between. CDR3 size: 15 residues. DNA of the CDR3: TGTGCCATTAGACTAGGGCAGGGAGGCCATGAAAAACTGTTTTTT. This translates into CAIRLGQGGHEKLFF.